This T cell receptor (beta chain) stems from a study of T cells expressing NK-cell markers. Per the germline V gene, CDR1 is MDHEN and CDR2 is SYDVKM. The CDR3 spans 12 residues. TCRdb derives one entry per CDR3 protein from the 5' RACE reads, leaving out DNA. This listing includes 500,000 to 700,000 distinct CDR3 sequences. This sequence originates from a man younger than 35 in good health. The gene calls are TRBV28 and TRBJ2-7; TCRdb picks TRBD1, but there is no DNA to check that call. Sequencing was performed on blood T cells: a sorted CD56 or NKG2C T cell subset, CD4+ or CD8+ T cells, or bulk PBMC T cells (not recorded which). CDR3 residues: CASRGPAYEQYF.